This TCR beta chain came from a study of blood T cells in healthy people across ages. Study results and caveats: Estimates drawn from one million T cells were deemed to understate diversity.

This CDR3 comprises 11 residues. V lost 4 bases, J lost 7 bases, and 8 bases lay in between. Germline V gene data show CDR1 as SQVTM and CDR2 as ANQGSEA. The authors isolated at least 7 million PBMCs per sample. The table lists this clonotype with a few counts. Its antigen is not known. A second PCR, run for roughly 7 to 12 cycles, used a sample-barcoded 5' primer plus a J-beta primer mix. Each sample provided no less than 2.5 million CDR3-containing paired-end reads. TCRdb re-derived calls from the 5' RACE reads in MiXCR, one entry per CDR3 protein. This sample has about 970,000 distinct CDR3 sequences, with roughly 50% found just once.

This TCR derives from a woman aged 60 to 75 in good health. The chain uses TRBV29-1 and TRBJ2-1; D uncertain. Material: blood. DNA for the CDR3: TGCAGCGTTGCTTATTATAATGAGCAGTTCTTC. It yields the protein CSVAYYNEQFF.